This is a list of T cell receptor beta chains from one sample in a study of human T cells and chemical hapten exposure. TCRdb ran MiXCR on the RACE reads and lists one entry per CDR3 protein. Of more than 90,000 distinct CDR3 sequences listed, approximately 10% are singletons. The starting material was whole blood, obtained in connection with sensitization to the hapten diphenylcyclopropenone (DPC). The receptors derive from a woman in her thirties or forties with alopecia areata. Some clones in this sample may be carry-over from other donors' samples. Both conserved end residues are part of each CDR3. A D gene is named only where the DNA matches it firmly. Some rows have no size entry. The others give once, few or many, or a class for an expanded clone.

CSANREAEAFF | TGCAGTGCTAACAGGGAGGCTGAAGCTTTCTTT | TRBJ1-1 | TRBV20-1 | few | NA
CASSTRTSGIDEQYF | TGTGCCAGTAGTACCAGGACTAGCGGGATAGACGAGCAGTACTTC | TRBJ2-7 | TRBV19 | many | TRBD2
CSLLGTSGTDTQYF | TGCAGTCTGCTGGGGACTAGCGGAACAGATACGCAGTATTTT | TRBJ2-3 | TRBV29-1 | NA | TRBD2
CASSLARDNEQYF | TGTGCCAGCAGCTTGGCGCGAGACAACGAGCAGTACTTC | TRBJ2-7 | TRBV7-2 | NA | NA
CASSLGGLITDTQYF | TGTGCCAGCAGCTTGGGGGGATTGATCACAGATACGCAGTATTTT | TRBJ2-3 | TRBV11-3 | few | NA
CASSFQGKNTEAFF | TGTGCCAGCAGTTTTCAGGGGAAGAACACTGAAGCTTTCTTT | TRBJ1-1 | TRBV12-3/TRBV12-4 | NA | NA
CASSFGGKEDTQYF | TGTGCCAGCAGTTTTGGGGGGAAGGAGGATACGCAGTATTTT | TRBJ2-3 | TRBV12-3/TRBV12-4 | NA | NA
CASSLAGAPGNTIYF | TGTGCCAGCAGTTTGGCAGGTGCCCCTGGAAACACCATATATTTT | TRBJ1-3 | TRBV12-3/TRBV12-4 | many | NA
CSARASADYEQYF | TGCAGTGCTAGAGCCTCGGCCGACTACGAGCAGTACTTC | TRBJ2-7 | TRBV20-1 | many | NA
CATSDRTGEITDTQYF | TGTGCCACCAGTGACCGGACAGGCGAAATCACAGATACGCAGTATTTT | TRBJ2-3 | TRBV24-1 | NA | TRBD1
CASSIGGPENTIYF | TGTGCCAGCAGCATAGGGGGGCCTGAAAACACCATATATTTT | TRBJ1-3 | TRBV9 | NA | NA
CASSQDAGGSYNEQFF | TGCGCCAGCAGCCAAGATGCGGGGGGCTCCTACAATGAGCAGTTCTTC | TRBJ2-1 | TRBV4-3 | NA | TRBD2
CASSPPGQSYNEQFF | TGTGCCAGCTCACCTCCGGGACAGAGCTACAATGAGCAGTTCTTC | TRBJ2-1 | TRBV18 | few | TRBD1
CASTLRGEAFF | TGTGCCAGCACCCTACGGGGAGAAGCTTTCTTT | TRBJ1-1 | TRBV6-5 | few | NA
CATSDPPLATRYNEQFF | TGTGCCACCAGTGATCCACCCCTCGCAACCCGATACAATGAGCAGTTCTTC | TRBJ2-1 | TRBV24-1 | few | NA
CASSLQGAGANVLTF | TGTGCCAGCAGCCTCCAGGGGGCTGGGGCCAACGTCCTGACTTTC | TRBJ2-6 | TRBV3-1 | many | TRBD1
CASSPDSGSPEAQYF | TGTGCCAGCTCACCAGATAGCGGGTCGCCAGAGGCCCAGTACTTC | TRBJ2-5 | TRBV18 | many | TRBD2
CSARDPGRNADTQYF | TGCAGTGCTAGAGACCCGGGGCGCAACGCAGATACGCAGTATTTT | TRBJ2-3 | TRBV20-1 | many | NA
CASSEPHRVPYEQYF | TGTGCCAGCAGTGAACCCCACAGGGTACCCTACGAGCAGTACTTC | TRBJ2-7 | TRBV2 | few | NA
CASSLDLELNQPQHF | TGTGCCAGCTCACTAGATTTAGAGCTCAATCAGCCCCAGCATTTT | TRBJ1-5 | TRBV18 | many | NA
CASSPERGSPEQYF | TGTGCCAGCAGTCCTGAAAGGGGTAGTCCCGAGCAGTACTTC | TRBJ2-7 | TRBV28 | few | NA
CAWYHGTGSAEAFF | TGTGCCTGGTACCATGGGACAGGATCGGCCGAAGCTTTCTTT | TRBJ1-1 | TRBV30 | NA | TRBD1
CASSQADHTDTQYF | TGCGCCAGCAGCCAAGCGGACCACACAGATACGCAGTATTTT | TRBJ2-3 | TRBV4-1 | NA | NA
CASSSRSGTYTDTQYF | TGTGCCAGCAGCTCCCGTAGCGGGACTTACACAGATACGCAGTATTTT | TRBJ2-3 | TRBV7-2 | many | TRBD2
CSAPHPIRGGDQETQYF | TGCAGTGCTCCCCACCCGATTCGGGGCGGGGATCAAGAGACCCAGTACTTC | TRBJ2-5 | TRBV20-1 | few | NA
CSALRSVGHETQYF | TGCAGTGCCCTAAGGAGTGTGGGTCATGAGACCCAGTACTTC | TRBJ2-5 | TRBV20-1 | NA | NA
CASSFRTPGEQYF | TGTGCCAGCAGTTTCCGGACGCCCGGGGAGCAGTACTTC | TRBJ2-7 | TRBV28 | NA | NA
CASSGNPGAVNEQFF | TGTGCCAGTAGCGGTAACCCGGGGGCGGTTAATGAGCAGTTCTTC | TRBJ2-1 | TRBV19 | few | NA